This paragraph reports one TCR beta chain. The antigen is not known. It was by 5' RACE with UMI labels that the TRB cDNA libraries were prepared. TCRdb re-analyzed the 5' RACE reads; it lists each CDR3 protein once, without DNA. This listing includes some 6,700 distinct CDR3 sequences. These data belong to a study of CXCR3-negative and CXCR3-positive naive CD8 T cells. General study results and limits: Both naive subsets had comparably high diversity; memory CD8+ cells much lower. TRB CDR3s of CXCR3-positive naive cells were more hydrophobic than those of CXCR3-negative naive cells.

The source material was naive CXCR3+ CD8+ T cells from blood. This sample's subset: CD45RO-CCR7+CD27+CD95- naive CD8+ T cells expressing CXCR3 (TNR3+). This TCR derives from a human donor in good health. Some clones in this sample may be carry-over from other donors' samples.

The CDR3 spells CASSPPFHGYTF. The chain employs TRBV7-2 and TRBJ1-2; TCRdb's D call of TRBD1 is untestable without DNA. The CDR3 loop spans 12 amino acids. CDR1 is SGHTA and CDR2 is FQGNSA in the germline V gene.